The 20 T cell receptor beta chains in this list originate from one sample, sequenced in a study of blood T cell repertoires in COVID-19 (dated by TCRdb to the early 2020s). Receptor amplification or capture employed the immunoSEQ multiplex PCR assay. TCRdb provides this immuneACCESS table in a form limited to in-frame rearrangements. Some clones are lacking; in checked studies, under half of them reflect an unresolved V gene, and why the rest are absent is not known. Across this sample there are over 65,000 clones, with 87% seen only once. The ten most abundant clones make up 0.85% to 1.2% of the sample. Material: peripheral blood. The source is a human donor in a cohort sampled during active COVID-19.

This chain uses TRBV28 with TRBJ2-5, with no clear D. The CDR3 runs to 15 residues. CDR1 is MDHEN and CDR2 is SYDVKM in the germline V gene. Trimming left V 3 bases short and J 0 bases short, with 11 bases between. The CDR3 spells CASSFPSTYQETQYF. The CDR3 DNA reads TGTGCCAGCAGTTTCCCCTCTACGTACCAAGAGACCCAGTACTTC.

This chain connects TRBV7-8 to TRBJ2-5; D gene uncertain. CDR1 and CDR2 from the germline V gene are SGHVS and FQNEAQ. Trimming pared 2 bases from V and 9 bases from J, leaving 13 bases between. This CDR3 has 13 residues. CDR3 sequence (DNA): TGTGCCAGCAGCTTAAACTCCCTCAGGTCCCAGTACTTC. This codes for CASSLNSLRSQYF.

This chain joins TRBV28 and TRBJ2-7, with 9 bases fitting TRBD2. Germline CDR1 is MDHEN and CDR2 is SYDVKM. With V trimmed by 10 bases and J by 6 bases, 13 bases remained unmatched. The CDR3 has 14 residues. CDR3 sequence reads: CATLRAGGEAEQYF. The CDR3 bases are TGTGCCACCCTCCGGGCGGGAGGGGAGGCCGAGCAGTACTTC.

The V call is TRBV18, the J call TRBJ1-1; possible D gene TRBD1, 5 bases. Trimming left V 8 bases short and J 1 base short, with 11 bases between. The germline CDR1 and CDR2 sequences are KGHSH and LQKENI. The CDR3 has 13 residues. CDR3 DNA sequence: TGTGCCAGCCTCCTTGGGGCGAACACTGAAGCTTTCTTT. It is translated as CASLLGANTEAFF.

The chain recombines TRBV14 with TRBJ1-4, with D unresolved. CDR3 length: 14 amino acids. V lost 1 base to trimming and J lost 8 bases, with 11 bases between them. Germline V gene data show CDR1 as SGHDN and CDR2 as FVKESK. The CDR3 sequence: CASSQGAGGEKLFF. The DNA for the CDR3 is TGTGCCAGCAGCCAAGGGGCGGGCGGGGAAAAACTGTTTTTT.

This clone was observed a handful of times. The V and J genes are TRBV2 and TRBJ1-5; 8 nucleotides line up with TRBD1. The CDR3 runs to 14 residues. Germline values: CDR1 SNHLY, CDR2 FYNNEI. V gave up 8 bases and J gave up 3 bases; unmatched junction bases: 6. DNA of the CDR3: TGTGCCAGCGACAGGGGACTTTCCAATCAGCCCCAGCATTTT. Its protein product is CASDRGLSNQPQHF.

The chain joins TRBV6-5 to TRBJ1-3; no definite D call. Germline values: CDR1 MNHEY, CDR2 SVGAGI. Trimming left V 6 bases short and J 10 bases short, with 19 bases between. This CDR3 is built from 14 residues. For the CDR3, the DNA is TGTGCCAGCAGGCCCTCCAGTACTCTGAGGACCATATATTTT. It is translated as CASRPSSTLRTIYF.

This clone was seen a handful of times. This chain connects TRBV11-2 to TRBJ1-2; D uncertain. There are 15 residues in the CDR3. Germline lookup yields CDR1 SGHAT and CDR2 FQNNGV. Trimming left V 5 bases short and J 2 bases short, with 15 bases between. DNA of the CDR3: TGTGCCAGCAGCGCCCGGGGAGGGTGGAACTATGGCTACACCTTC. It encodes CASSARGGWNYGYTF.

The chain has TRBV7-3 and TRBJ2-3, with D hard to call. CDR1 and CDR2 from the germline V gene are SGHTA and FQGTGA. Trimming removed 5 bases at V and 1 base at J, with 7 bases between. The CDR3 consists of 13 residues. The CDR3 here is CASSQLGTDTQYF. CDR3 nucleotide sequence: TGTGCCAGCAGCCAACTTGGCACAGATACGCAGTATTTT. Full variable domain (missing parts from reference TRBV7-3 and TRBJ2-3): GAGVSQTPSNKVTEKGKYVELRCDPISGHTALYWYRQSLGQGPEFLIYFQGTGAADDSGLPNDRFFAVRPEGSVSTLKIQRTERGDSAVYLCASSQLGTDTQYFGPGTRLTVL.

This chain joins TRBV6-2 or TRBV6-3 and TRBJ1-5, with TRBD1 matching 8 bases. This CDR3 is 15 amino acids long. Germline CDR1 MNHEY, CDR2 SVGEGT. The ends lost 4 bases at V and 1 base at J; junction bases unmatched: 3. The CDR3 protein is CASSWTGISNQPQHF. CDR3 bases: TGTGCCAGCAGTTGGACAGGGATAAGCAATCAGCCCCAGCATTTT.

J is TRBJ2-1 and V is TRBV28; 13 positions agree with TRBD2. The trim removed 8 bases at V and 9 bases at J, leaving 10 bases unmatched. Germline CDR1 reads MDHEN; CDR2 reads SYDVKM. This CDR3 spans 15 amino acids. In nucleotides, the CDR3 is TGTGCCAGCGAGAGGGGACTAGCGGGAAAGGCTGAGCAGTTCTTC. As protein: CASERGLAGKAEQFF.

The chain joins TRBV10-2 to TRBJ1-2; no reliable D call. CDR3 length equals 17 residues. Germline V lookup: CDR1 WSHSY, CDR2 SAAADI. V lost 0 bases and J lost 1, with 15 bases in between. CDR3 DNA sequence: TGCGCCAGCAGTGAGTCGCCGAGGCAGCGCTATAACTATGGCTACACCTTC. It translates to CASSESPRQRYNYGYTF.

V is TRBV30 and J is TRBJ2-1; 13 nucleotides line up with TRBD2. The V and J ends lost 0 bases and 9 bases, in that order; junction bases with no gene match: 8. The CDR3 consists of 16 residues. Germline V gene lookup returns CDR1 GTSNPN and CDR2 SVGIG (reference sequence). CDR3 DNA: TGTGCCTGGAGTGTCCCTGTACTAGCGGGAGGGGTTGAGCAGTTCTTC. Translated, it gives CAWSVPVLAGGVEQFF.

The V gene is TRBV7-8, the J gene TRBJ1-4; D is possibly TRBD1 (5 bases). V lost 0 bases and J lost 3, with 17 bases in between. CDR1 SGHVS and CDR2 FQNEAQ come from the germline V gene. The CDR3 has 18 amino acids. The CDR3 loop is CASSLAQGGRQPNEKLFF. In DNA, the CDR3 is TGTGCCAGCAGCTTAGCGCAGGGAGGGCGGCAGCCTAATGAAAAACTGTTTTTT.

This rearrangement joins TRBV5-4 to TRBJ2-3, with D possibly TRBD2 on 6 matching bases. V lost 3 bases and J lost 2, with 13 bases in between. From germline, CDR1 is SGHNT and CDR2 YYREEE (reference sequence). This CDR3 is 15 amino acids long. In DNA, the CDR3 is TGTGCCAGCAGCTCGAGACTAGTGATCACAGATACGCAGTATTTT. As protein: CASSSRLVITDTQYF. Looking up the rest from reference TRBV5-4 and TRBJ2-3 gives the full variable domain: ETGVTQSPTHLIKTRGQQVTLRCSSQSGHNTVSWYQQALGQGPQFIFQYYREEENGRGNFPPRFSGLQFPNYSSELNVNALELDDSALYLCASSSRLVITDTQYFGPGTRLTVL.

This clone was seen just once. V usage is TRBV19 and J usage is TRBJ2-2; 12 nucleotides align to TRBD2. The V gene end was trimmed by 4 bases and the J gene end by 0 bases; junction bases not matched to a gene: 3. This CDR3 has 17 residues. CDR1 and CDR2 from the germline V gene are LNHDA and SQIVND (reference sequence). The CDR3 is CASSSLAGGPNTGELFF. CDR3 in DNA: TGTGCCAGTAGTAGCCTAGCGGGAGGGCCGAACACCGGGGAGCTGTTTTTT.

CDR3 protein: CASKAGGELFF. The CDR3 nucleotides are TGTGCCAGCAAAGCGGGCGGGGAGCTGTTTTTT. The chain has TRBV27 and TRBJ2-2, with D possibly being TRBD2 (6 bases). Germline CDR1 reads MNHEY; CDR2 reads SMNVEV (reference sequence). This CDR3 has 11 amino acids. Trimming left V 7 bases short and J 7 bases short, with 7 bases between.

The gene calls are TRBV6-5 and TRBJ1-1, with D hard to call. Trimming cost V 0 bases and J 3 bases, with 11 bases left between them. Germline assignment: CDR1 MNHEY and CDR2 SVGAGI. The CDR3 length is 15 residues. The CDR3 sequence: CASSYSTVRDTEAFF. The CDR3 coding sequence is TGTGCCAGCAGTTACTCAACGGTGAGGGACACTGAAGCTTTCTTT.

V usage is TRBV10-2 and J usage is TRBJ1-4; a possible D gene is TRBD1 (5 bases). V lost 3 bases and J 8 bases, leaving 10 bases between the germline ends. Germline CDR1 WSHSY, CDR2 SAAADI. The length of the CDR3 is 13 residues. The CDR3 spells CASSDQGGEKLFF. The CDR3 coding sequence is TGCGCCAGCAGTGACCAGGGAGGCGAAAAACTGTTTTTT.

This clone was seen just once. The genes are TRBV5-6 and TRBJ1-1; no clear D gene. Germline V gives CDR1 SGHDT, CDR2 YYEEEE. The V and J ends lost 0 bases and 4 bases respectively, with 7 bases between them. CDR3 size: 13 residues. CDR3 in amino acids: CASSLGQITEAFF. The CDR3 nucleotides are TGTGCCAGCAGCTTGGGGCAGATCACTGAAGCTTTCTTT.